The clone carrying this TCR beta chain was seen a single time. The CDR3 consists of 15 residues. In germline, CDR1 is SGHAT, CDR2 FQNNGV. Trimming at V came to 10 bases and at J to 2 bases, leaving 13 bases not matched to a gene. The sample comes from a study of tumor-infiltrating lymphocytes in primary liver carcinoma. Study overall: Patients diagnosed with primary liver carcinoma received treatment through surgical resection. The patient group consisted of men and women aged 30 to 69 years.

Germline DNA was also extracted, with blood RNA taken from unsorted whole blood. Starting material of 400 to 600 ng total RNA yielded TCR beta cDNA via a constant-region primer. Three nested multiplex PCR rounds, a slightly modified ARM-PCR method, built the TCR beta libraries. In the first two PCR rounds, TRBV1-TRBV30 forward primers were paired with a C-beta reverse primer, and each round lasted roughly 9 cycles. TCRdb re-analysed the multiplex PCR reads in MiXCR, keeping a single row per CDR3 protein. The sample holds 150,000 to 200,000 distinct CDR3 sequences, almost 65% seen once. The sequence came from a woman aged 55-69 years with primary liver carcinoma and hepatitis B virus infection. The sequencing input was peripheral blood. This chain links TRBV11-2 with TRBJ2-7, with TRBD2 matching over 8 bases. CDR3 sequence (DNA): TGTGCCATCAGGCGGGGGGACGTACCTACCTACGAGCAGTACTTC. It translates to CAIRRGDVPTYEQYF.